Listed here are 29 T cell receptor beta chains from one sample, sequenced in a study of blood T cell repertoires in COVID-19. Only in-frame clones appear in the TCRdb table, and some are missing; sequencing was by immunoSEQ multiplex PCR. This table holds 25,000 to 35,000 clones, about 91% found once. The sequencing sample was made of peripheral blood. The receptors come from a man in his fifties with active COVID-19.

The chain uses TRBV5-6 and TRBJ1-2, with 7 nucleotides matching TRBD1. The CDR3 totals 15 residues. Trimming cost V 3 bases and J 1 base; bases outside gene matches: 6. CDR1 and CDR2 from the germline V gene are SGHDT and YYEEEE. The CDR3 sequence is CASSYGTVLNYGYTF. CDR3 sequence (DNA): TGTGCCAGCAGCTATGGGACAGTTCTTAACTATGGCTACACCTTC. The variable domain in full, with the rest retrieved from reference TRBV5-6 and TRBJ1-2, is DAGVTQSPTHLIKTRGQQVTLRCSPKSGHDTVSWYQQALGQGPQFIFQYYEEEERQRGNFPDRFSGHQFPNYSSELNVNALLLGDSALYLCASSYGTVLNYGYTFGSGTRLTVV.

The V gene is TRBV24-1, the J gene TRBJ2-5; 7 bases map to TRBD1. Germline V gene lookup returns CDR1 KGHDR and CDR2 SFDVKD. V dropped 5 bases and J dropped 3; count of bases not matched to a gene: 2. This CDR3 region has 13 residues. CDR3 residues: CATSGQGEETQYF. The CDR3 DNA follows: TGTGCCACCAGTGGGCAGGGGGAAGAGACCCAGTACTTC.

V and J are TRBV10-2 and TRBJ2-5; 8 nucleotides line up with TRBD2. Germline values: CDR1 WSHSY, CDR2 SAAADI. J was trimmed by 2 bases and V by 3 bases; bases with no gene match: 5. The CDR3 spans 15 residues. The CDR3 region has the DNA TGCGCCAGCAGTGATATGCGCGGGGGGCAAGAGACCCAGTACTTC. Translated: CASSDMRGGQETQYF.

The V and J genes are TRBV7-9 and TRBJ1-4, with TRBD1 matching over 7 bases. V gave up 1 base and J gave up 3 bases; unmatched junction bases: 8. Germline loops: CDR1 SEHNR, CDR2 FQNEAQ (reference sequence). CDR3 size: 17 residues. CDR3 sequence reads: CASSLGQGEIANEKLFF. CDR3 nucleotide sequence: TGTGCCAGCAGCTTAGGGCAGGGGGAAATTGCTAATGAAAAACTGTTTTTT.

The J gene is TRBJ1-2, the V gene TRBV28; 11 bases map to TRBD1. Germline V gene sequence: CDR1 MDHEN, CDR2 SYDVKM. The CDR3 is 16 amino acids. This CDR3 reads CRRDRGSSTSNYGYTF. The DNA of the CDR3 is TGTAGGAGGGACAGGGGGTCCTCTACCTCTAACTATGGCTACACCTTC.

The CDR3 loop reads CASSSLVPSSEQYF. DNA for the CDR3: TGTGCCAGCAGTTCCCTGGTCCCTTCTAGCGAGCAGTACTTC. The chain links TRBV27 to TRBJ2-7; D not certain. Germline values: CDR1 MNHEY, CDR2 SMNVEV (reference sequence). The CDR3 has 14 residues. Trimming cost V 4 bases and J 6 bases, with 16 bases left between them.

CDR3 sequence reads: CASSRTLLDSSTGELFF. In nucleotides, the CDR3 is TGTGCCAGCAGCCGAACCTTACTGGACTCTTCCACCGGGGAGCTGTTTTTT. J is TRBJ2-2 and V is TRBV6-6, with D maybe TRBD2 (5 bases). V dropped 6 bases and J dropped 4 bases, with 21 bases sitting between them. This CDR3 is built from 17 residues. Germline-derived CDR1 and CDR2 are MNHNY and SVGAGI (reference sequence).

The chain carries TRBV5-4 and TRBJ2-3; a weak D match, TRBD2 (5 bases). CDR1 and CDR2 (germline): SGHNT, YYREEE (reference sequence). Trimming left V 4 bases short and J 0 bases short, with 9 bases between. This CDR3 contains 14 residues. The CDR3 region is CASSGSPSTDTQYF. The CDR3 DNA sequence: TGTGCCAGCAGCGGGAGCCCCAGCACAGATACGCAGTATTTT.

The chain joins TRBV3-1 (or the pseudogene TRBV3-2) to TRBJ1-4, with D perhaps matching TRBD1 (5 bases). The germline V gene encodes CDR1 LGHDT and CDR2 YNNKEL (reference sequence). CDR3 length equals 16 residues. V lost 0 bases and J 6 bases, leaving 14 bases between the germline ends. The CDR3 region has the DNA TGTGCCAGCAGCCAAGAGGGGCCGGGTCGGGATGAAAAACTGTTTTTT. This encodes CASSQEGPGRDEKLFF.

The chain recombines TRBV29-1 with TRBJ1-1; D not certain. This CDR3 has 12 amino acids. The ends were cut back, 5 bases at V and 3 bases at J, with 10 bases in the middle. CDR1 and CDR2 from the germline V gene are SQVTM and ANQGSEA. CDR3 in amino acids: CSVRRSDTEAFF. Written as DNA, the CDR3 is TGCAGCGTTAGGAGGTCGGACACTGAAGCTTTCTTT.

The chain carries TRBV28 and TRBJ1-1; D is undetermined. This CDR3 region has 13 residues. The V gene's germline CDR1 is MDHEN and CDR2 SYDVKM. Trimming pared 5 bases from V and 0 bases from J, leaving 7 bases between. In nucleotides, the CDR3 is TGTGCCAGCAGTCGATACTTGAACACTGAAGCTTTCTTT. Protein product: CASSRYLNTEAFF. The full variable domain, completed using reference TRBV28 and TRBJ1-1, is DVKVTQSSRYLVKRTGEKVFLECVQDMDHENMFWYRQDPGLGLRLIYFSYDVKMKEKGDIPEGYSVSREKKERFSLILESASTNQTSMYLCASSRYLNTEAFFGQGTRLTVV.

This rearrangement joins TRBV11-3 to TRBJ2-1; possibly TRBD2 for D (6 bases). The V gene's germline CDR1 is SGHNT and CDR2 YENEEA. With 7 bases removed from V and 7 bases from J, the gap between germline ends came to 8 bases. The CDR3 contains 11 residues. The CDR3 nucleotides read TGTGCCAGCAAGGCGGGAAATGAGCAGTTCTTC. Translation: CASKAGNEQFF.

The rearrangement links TRBV28 to TRBJ2-3, with 8 bases matching TRBD2. The V gene end was trimmed by 5 bases and the J gene end by 4 bases; junction bases not matched to a gene: 8. The CDR3 length is 15 residues. CDR1 is MDHEN and CDR2 is SYDVKM in the germline V gene. CDR3 bases: TGTGCCAGCAGTGAAAGCGGGAGTTTCCCAGATACGCAGTATTTT. It codes for CASSESGSFPDTQYF.

The chain couples TRBV5-4 to TRBJ1-2; 11 bases match TRBD1. CDR1 and CDR2 from the germline V gene are SGHNT and YYREEE (reference sequence). V dropped 3 bases and J dropped 8; count of bases not matched to a gene: 6. The CDR3 runs to 14 residues. CDR3: CASSWGQGVRGYTF. For the CDR3, the DNA is TGTGCCAGCAGCTGGGGACAGGGGGTGCGAGGCTACACCTTC.

V gene TRBV27 combines with J gene TRBJ1-1; 9 bases fit TRBD1. Germline CDR1 MNHEY, CDR2 SMNVEV (reference sequence). This CDR3 comprises 14 residues. J was trimmed by 2 bases and V by 3 bases; bases with no gene match: 1. CDR3 coding DNA: TGTGCCAGCAGTTTGGGACAGGGCAACACTGAAGCTTTCTTT. Its protein is CASSLGQGNTEAFF.

V gene TRBV11-1 combines with J gene TRBJ2-1; 7 bases map to TRBD2. Germline trimming cut 5 bases from V and 5 bases from J; bases unmatched to any gene: 9. The CDR3 runs 15 residues. Germline-derived CDR1 and CDR2 are SGHAT and FQDESV (reference sequence). CDR3 bases: TGTGCCAGCAGCCCCGGGAGGAGAGCGGACAATGAGCAGTTCTTC. The encoded protein is CASSPGRRADNEQFF.

The J gene is TRBJ1-3, the V gene TRBV18; TRBD1 matches at 7 bases. Germline CDR1 reads KGHSH; CDR2 reads LQKENI. The V and J ends lost 3 bases and 4 bases, in that order; junction bases with no gene match: 6. The CDR3 sequence is 15 residues long. CDR3 sequence reads: CASSPGTEGGNTIYF. In DNA form, the CDR3 reads TGTGCCAGCTCACCCGGGACAGAAGGCGGAAACACCATATATTTT.

The chain links TRBV19 to TRBJ2-3; 7 bases are a match to TRBD1. J was trimmed by 2 bases and V by 2 bases; bases with no gene match: 4. Germline V gene sequence: CDR1 LNHDA, CDR2 SQIVND (reference sequence). CDR3 size: 15 residues. CDR3 sequence (DNA): TGTGCCAGTAGTATACGGGACAGAGACACAGATACGCAGTATTTT. This sequence encodes CASSIRDRDTDTQYF.

The rearrangement uses TRBV29-1 and TRBJ2-7; TRBD1 matches at 10 bases. J gave up 5 bases and V 5 bases, and 6 bases lay outside the gene matches. The CDR3 sequence is 13 residues long. Germline loops: CDR1 SQVTM, CDR2 ANQGSEA. The CDR3: CSVPGTGVHEQYF. The CDR3 DNA is TGCAGCGTTCCTGGGACAGGGGTGCACGAGCAGTACTTC.

This clone was observed once. The chain has TRBV21-1 and TRBJ2-2; TRBD2 is taken as the D call from the table, unchecked against the DNA. TRBV21-1 is classified as a pseudogene. The CDR3 length is 12 residues. CDR3 protein: CASSVPGIELFF. CDR3 nucleotides: TGTGCCAGCAGCGTCCCCGGGATAGAGCTGTTTTTT.

J is TRBJ2-3 and V is TRBV6-1; TRBD2 agrees at 10 bases. This CDR3 is built from 14 residues. The germline gives CDR1 MNHNS, CDR2 SASEGT. Unmatched junction bases numbered 0, after V lost 2 bases and J lost 4 bases. The CDR3: CASSELAGADTQYF. The CDR3 region has the DNA TGTGCCAGCAGTGAACTAGCGGGAGCAGATACGCAGTATTTT.

This rearrangement joins TRBV6-5 to TRBJ2-1, with D hard to call. Germline V CDR1 and CDR2: MNHEY, SVGAGI. The CDR3 covers 14 residues. The ends were cut back, 2 bases at V and 4 bases at J, with 9 bases in the middle. Here the CDR3 DNA reads TGTGCCAGCAGTTACACGCGCACTTACAATGAGCAGTTCTTC. It yields the protein CASSYTRTYNEQFF.

The genes are TRBV19 and TRBJ2-1; D may be TRBD1 (8 bases). V gave up 6 bases and J gave up 4 bases, with 16 bases separating them. The length of the CDR3 is 15 residues. The V gene's germline CDR1 is LNHDA and CDR2 SQIVND (reference sequence). The CDR3 coding sequence is TGTGCCAGTAGCCGTACAGGGGGGGATTACAATGAGCAGTTCTTC. Translated: CASSRTGGDYNEQFF.

The chain has TRBV5-4 and TRBJ1-2; a weak D match, TRBD1 (5 bases). V was trimmed by 1 base and J by 4 bases, leaving 5 bases between them. The CDR3 spans 12 residues. The germline gives CDR1 SGHNT, CDR2 YYREEE (reference sequence). CDR3 DNA: TGTGCCAGCAGCTTGACAGGCTATGGCTACACCTTC. This encodes CASSLTGYGYTF.

The chain couples TRBV15 to TRBJ1-1; D ambiguous. Germline CDR1 and CDR2: LNHNV and YYDKDF (reference sequence). This CDR3 comprises 16 residues. Trimming removed 5 bases at V and 1 base at J, with 17 bases between. The CDR3, as DNA: TGTGCCACCAGCTGGCCCCTGCAGGCCAAGAACACTGAAGCTTTCTTT. Translating it yields CATSWPLQAKNTEAFF.

A single count supports this clone. The chain has TRBV5-1 and TRBJ2-3; perhaps TRBD2 as D (7 bases). Germline CDR1 SGHRS, CDR2 YFSETQ. This CDR3 is 15 amino acids long. The V gene lost 0 bases and the J gene lost 2 bases, with 10 bases spanning the gap. CDR3 sequence: CASSLAGGYTDTQYF. CDR3 in DNA: TGCGCCAGCAGCTTGGCGGGGGGCTACACAGATACGCAGTATTTT.

V gene TRBV2 combines with J gene TRBJ1-6; D ambiguous. The ends were cut back, 4 bases at V and 0 bases at J, with 10 bases in the middle. This CDR3 comprises 16 residues. Germline loops: CDR1 SNHLY, CDR2 FYNNEI. In nucleotides, the CDR3 is TGTGCCAGCAGTGTGGCAGGCAACTCCTATAATTCACCCCTCCACTTT. This gives the protein CASSVAGNSYNSPLHF.

This clone was seen only once. V and J are TRBV3-1 (or the pseudogene TRBV3-2) and TRBJ2-7; D might be TRBD2 (6 bases). The ends were cut back, 5 bases at V and 2 bases at J, with 13 bases in the middle. Germline CDR1 and CDR2: LGHDT and YNNKEL (reference sequence). This CDR3 comprises 14 residues. CDR3 sequence reads: CASSTQGGAYEQYF. The CDR3 coding sequence is TGTGCCAGCAGCACTCAAGGAGGGGCCTACGAGCAGTACTTC.

This clone was observed once. The chain links TRBV19 to TRBJ1-4, with a tentative D call TRBD1 (6 bases). Looked up from germline, CDR1 is LNHDA and CDR2 is SQIVND (reference sequence). Trimming removed 7 bases at V and 2 bases at J, with 14 bases between. The CDR3 totals 15 residues. The CDR3 DNA reads as TGTGCCAGTACGACAGGTCTCACCACTAATGAAAAACTGTTTTTT. It codes for CASTTGLTTNEKLFF.